The clone carrying this T cell receptor (beta chain) has a handful of counts. The antigen is undetermined. The data derive from a study of early T cells in non-severe SARS-CoV-2 infection. Turning to the study itself: The input, bulk RNA from unsorted whole blood, was sequenced, and chains were unpaired. Study-level points and caveats: There was a bias toward anti-spike CD8 responses in VDJdb matching, which missed private and CD4 specificities.

Individual cDNA molecules received unique molecular identifiers. TCRdb re-derived calls from the 5' RACE reads in MiXCR, one entry per CDR3 protein. The sample has around 67,000 distinct CDR3 sequences, about 10% seen once; the top ten hold around 6.3%. This CDR3 is 15 amino acids long. After removal of 6 bases from V and 5 bases from J, the junction contained 10 bases not matched to a gene. Germline assignment: CDR1 SGHNT and CDR2 YYREEE (reference sequence). Sequenced sample: whole blood. The gene calls are TRBV5-4 and TRBJ1-1, with TRBD1 matching over 10 bases. The receptor comes from an adult who was a healthcare worker with PCR-confirmed SARS-CoV-2 infection or an uninfected control (not recorded which). The CDR3 sequence is CASIHRGQGFTEAFF. The CDR3 nucleotides are TGTGCCAGCATCCACCGGGGACAGGGGTTTACTGAAGCTTTCTTT.